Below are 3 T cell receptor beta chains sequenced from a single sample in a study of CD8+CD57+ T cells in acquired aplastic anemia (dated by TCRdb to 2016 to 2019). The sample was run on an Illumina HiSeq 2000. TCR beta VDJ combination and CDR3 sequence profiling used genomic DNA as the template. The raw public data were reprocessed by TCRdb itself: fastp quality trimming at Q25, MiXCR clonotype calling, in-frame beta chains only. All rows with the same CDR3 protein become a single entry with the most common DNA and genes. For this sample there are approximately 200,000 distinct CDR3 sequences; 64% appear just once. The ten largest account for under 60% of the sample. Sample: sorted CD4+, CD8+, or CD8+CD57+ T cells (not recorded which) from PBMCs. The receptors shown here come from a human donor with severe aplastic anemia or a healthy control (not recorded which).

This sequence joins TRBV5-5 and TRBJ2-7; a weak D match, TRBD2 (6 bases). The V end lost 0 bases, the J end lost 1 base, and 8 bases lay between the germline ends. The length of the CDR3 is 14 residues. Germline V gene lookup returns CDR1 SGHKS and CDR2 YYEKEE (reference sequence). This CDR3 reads CASSLVRGSYEQYF. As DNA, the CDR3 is TGTGCCAGCAGCTTGGTCCGGGGGTCCTACGAGCAGTACTTC.

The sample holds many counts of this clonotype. CDR3: CASSWGLARDYNEQFF. CDR3 nucleotides: TGTGCCAGCAGCTGGGGACTAGCCCGGGATTACAATGAGCAGTTCTTC. This chain links TRBV7-2 with TRBJ2-1; 9 bases map to TRBD2. The CDR3 loop spans 16 amino acids. V trimming: 4 bases; J trimming: 4 bases; junction bases outside the gene matches: 8. The V gene's germline CDR1 is SGHTA and CDR2 FQGNSA.

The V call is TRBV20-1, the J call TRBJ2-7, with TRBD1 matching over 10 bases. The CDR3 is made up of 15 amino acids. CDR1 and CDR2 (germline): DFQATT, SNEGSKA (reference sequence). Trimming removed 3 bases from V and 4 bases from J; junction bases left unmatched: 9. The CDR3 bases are TGCAGTGCTAGTGACCGGGACAGGGGCACTTACGAGCAGTACTTC. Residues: CSASDRDRGTYEQYF.